Listed below are T cell receptor beta chains from one sample, sequenced in a study of tumor and adjacent non-tumor tissue in lung cancer. One entry per CDR3 protein, called by TCRdb with MiXCR from the multiplex PCR reads. Of about 110,000 distinct CDR3 sequences in the sample, approximately 84% were seen once. Source material: lung tumor tissue. These receptors were obtained from a man between 65 and 85 years old with non-small cell lung cancer. Each CDR3 is given with its conserved first and last residue. The order of the fields is clone size, V gene, J gene, D gene, CDR3 DNA, CDR3 protein. A D gene is named only where the DNA matches it firmly. Rows may omit the clone size; those that give it use once, few, many or a size class.

>.|TRBV6-2/TRBV6-3|TRBJ2-5|.
TGTGCCAGCTCCCGGGCGGTGTGGGAGATCCAGTACTTC
CASSRAVWEIQYF
>.|TRBV29-1|TRBJ2-5|.
TGCAACGCGGAAGGGGGCGGGGAGGCCCAGTGCTTC
CNAEGGGEAQCF
>.|TRBV4-3|TRBJ2-7|TRBD2
TGCGCCAGCAGCCAAGAAATGGGACTAGCGGGTTCCGACGGCTCCTACGAGCAGTATTTC
CASSQEMGLAGSDGSYEQYF
>few|TRBV29-1|TRBJ2-3|.
TGTAGCGTTACTGGGGAGGGCACAGATACGCAGTATTTT
CSVTGEGTDTQYF
>.|TRBV11-1|TRBJ2-5|.
TGTGCCAGTGTGTCAGGGGTTTCGGAGACCCAATACTTC
CASVSGVSETQYF
>.|TRBV28|TRBJ2-3|TRBD1
TGTGCCAGCAGTTTTCGAAATCAATGGAGGACAGGGAGGAAGCCCCAGTATTTT
CASSFRNQWRTGRKPQYF
>few|TRBV29-1|TRBJ2-2|.
TGTAGCGCTGACGTAGTGGGGGGTACCGGGGAGCTGTTTTTT
CSADVVGGTGELFF
>.|TRBV10-1|TRBJ2-3|.
TGCGCCAGATCAGAGGGGACCCCAGATACGCATTATTTT
CARSEGTPDTHYF
>.|TRBV4-1|TRBJ1-5|.
TGCGCCGGCAGCCGAACGGACAGCCTTAGCGATCAGCCCCAGCATTTT
CAGSRTDSLSDQPQHF
>.|TRBV11-1|TRBJ2-5|TRBD2
TGTGCCAGCAGGTTAGCGTGGGGGGGATCCCACTACTTC
CASRLAWGGSHYF
>.|TRBV20-1|TRBJ2-7|TRBD1
TGCAGTGCTAATCGGGACAGAACCCTCGAGCAGTACTTC
CSANRDRTLEQYF
>.|TRBV15|TRBJ1-4|.
TGTGACACCAGCAGATCTCACCAATTCGGCGAAAAACTGTTTTTT
CDTSRSHQFGEKLFF
>once|TRBV12-3/TRBV12-4|TRBJ1-6|TRBD1
TGTGCCAGCATCTCCCGGACAGGGGGCTATAATTCACCCCTCCAATTT
CASISRTGGYNSPLQF
>.|TRBV29-1|TRBJ1-6|.
TGCAGCGTTGCCGTTACAAGGTGGAGTGATGGGTCACCCCTCCACTTT
CSVAVTRWSDGSPLHF
>.|TRBV11-1|TRBJ2-7|.
TGTCCCAGCAGCTTAAAAGCTTCCACCTCCTATGAGCAGTACTTC
CPSSLKASTSYEQYF
>.|TRBV2|TRBJ1-2|.
TGTGCCAGCACCCCAAGGAGGGGATCCAATGGCTACACCTTC
CASTPRRGSNGYTF
>.|TRBV29-1|TRBJ2-7|.
TGCAGCGTTGAGTCTCCGCGCGGGCAGTACTTC
CSVESPRGQYF
>.|TRBV10-2|TRBJ2-1|.
TGCGCCAGCAGATTCCCGGGACCCTCTTCTCATGAGCAGTCCTTC
CASRFPGPSSHEQSF
>.|TRBV6-6|TRBJ2-7|.
TGTGCCAGCAGTTGGGACATGACATCCTACGGGCAGTACTTC
CASSWDMTSYGQYF
>.|TRBV11-3|TRBJ2-1|.
TGTGCCAGCAGCTTAGATCCCACGGGGAGCATGGGTGAGCTGTTCTTC
CASSLDPTGSMGELFF
>.|TRBV20-1|TRBJ2-7|.
TGCAGTGCTAGAGTTTCCCGGCAGGGTGGTATGCAGTACTTC
CSARVSRQGGMQYF
>.|TRBV5-4|TRBJ1-2|.
TGTGCCAGCAGCTTAGGGCCGGATAATGGCTACACCTTC
CASSLGPDNGYTF
>.|TRBV4-2|TRBJ2-7|.
TGTGCCAGCAGCCAAGGACGGTGTCTCTACGAGCGGTACTTC
CASSQGRCLYERYF
>.|TRBV6-5|TRBJ2-7|.
TGTGCAGTCGGAAGGAGAATAGCAGGTTCTTACGAGCAGTACTTT
CAVGRRIAGSYEQYF
>.|TRBV4-2|TRBJ2-3|TRBD2
TGTGCCACCAGCCTTTGGGGTAGCGGGACGGAAGATACGCAGTATTTT
CATSLWGSGTEDTQYF
>medium-sized|TRBV6-2/TRBV6-3|TRBJ2-1|.
TGTGCCAGCAGTTATATGGTCAGTCAGTTCTTC
CASSYMVSQFF
>many|TRBV4-1|TRBJ2-5|.
TGCGCCAGCAGCCCCTGGACGACCCAAGAGACCCAGTACTTC
CASSPWTTQETQYF
>.|TRBV5-1|TRBJ2-5|TRBD2
TGCGGCAGCAGCTTGGAAGGACTAGCGGGGAACCCCAGAGAGAGCCAGTACTTC
CGSSLEGLAGNPRESQYF
>.|TRBV6-5|TRBJ1-1|TRBD1
TGTGCCAGCAGATCGAGACAGGGGGTAAGGACTTTCTTT
CASRSRQGVRTFF